These T cell receptor beta chains were read from a single sample in a study of vaccination and CD4 T cells after COVID-19. TCRdb called the PCR reads again in MiXCR, with one record for every CDR3 protein. This sample has a few thousand distinct CDR3 sequences, with roughly a fifth found just once. Their cognate antigens are unknown. The specimen was CD4+ T cells from blood, cultured in vitro. Receptor source: a human donor who had recovered from COVID-19. CDR3s include the opening cysteine and the closing phenylalanine or tryptophan. Fields, in order: J gene, clone size, D gene, V gene, CDR3 DNA, CDR3 protein. A D gene is named only where the DNA matches it firmly. Not every row has a clone size; where given, it reads once, few, many or a size class.

J gene: TRBJ1-5; clone size: once; D gene: .; V gene: TRBV9; CDR3 DNA: TGTGCCAGCAGCAGGGATAATCAGCCCCAGCATTTT; CDR3 protein: CASSRDNQPQHF
J gene: TRBJ2-4; clone size: .; D gene: .; V gene: TRBV6-1; CDR3 DNA: TGTGCCAGCAGTGACTTGGACATTCAGTACTTC; CDR3 protein: CASSDLDIQYF
J gene: TRBJ1-2; clone size: few; D gene: .; V gene: TRBV25-1; CDR3 DNA: TGTGCCAGCAGTGAATCCGGGGAGAACTATGGCTACACCTTC; CDR3 protein: CASSESGENYGYTF
J gene: TRBJ1-3; clone size: .; D gene: .; V gene: TRBV2; CDR3 DNA: TGTGCCAGCACGTCGGAGGCGAGAAACACCATATATTTT; CDR3 protein: CASTSEARNTIYF
J gene: TRBJ2-5; clone size: .; D gene: TRBD1; V gene: TRBV5-6; CDR3 DNA: TGTGCCAGCAGCGCTGGGACAGGCATCCCACAAGAGACCCAGTACTTC; CDR3 protein: CASSAGTGIPQETQYF
J gene: TRBJ2-7; clone size: .; D gene: .; V gene: TRBV7-8; CDR3 DNA: TGTGCCAGCAGCTTTCTAGACGGCTACGAGCAGTACTTC; CDR3 protein: CASSFLDGYEQYF
J gene: TRBJ1-1; clone size: medium-sized; D gene: TRBD1; V gene: TRBV15; CDR3 DNA: TGTGCCACCTCATATCCCCGACAGGGCGACACTGAAGCTTTCTTT; CDR3 protein: CATSYPRQGDTEAFF
J gene: TRBJ1-1; clone size: medium-sized; D gene: .; V gene: TRBV5-1; CDR3 DNA: TGCGCCAGCAGCTTGGCCAGTCGGGGGACTGAAGCTTTCTTT; CDR3 protein: CASSLASRGTEAFF
J gene: TRBJ2-7; clone size: medium-sized; D gene: TRBD2; V gene: TRBV27; CDR3 DNA: TGTGCCAGCAGTGCCAGCGGGGGGAACGAGCAGTACTTC; CDR3 protein: CASSASGGNEQYF
J gene: TRBJ2-5; clone size: few; D gene: .; V gene: TRBV2; CDR3 DNA: TGTGCCAGCAGTGTCCGCCAAGAGACCCAGTACTTC; CDR3 protein: CASSVRQETQYF
J gene: TRBJ1-2; clone size: few; D gene: .; V gene: TRBV20-1; CDR3 DNA: TGCAGTGGTTCTGGGGAGGGCATGGGCTACACCTTC; CDR3 protein: CSGSGEGMGYTF
J gene: TRBJ2-4; clone size: medium-sized; D gene: .; V gene: TRBV10-3; CDR3 DNA: TGTGCCATCAGTGAGTCCTCTCGGACAGTAAAAAACATTCAGTACTTC; CDR3 protein: CAISESSRTVKNIQYF
J gene: TRBJ2-2; clone size: .; D gene: .; V gene: TRBV5-4; CDR3 DNA: TGTGCCAGCAGCTTTAGCCGGGGAAGGACCGGGGAGCTGTTTTTT; CDR3 protein: CASSFSRGRTGELFF
J gene: TRBJ2-2; clone size: .; D gene: .; V gene: TRBV6-1; CDR3 DNA: TGTGCTCAGCAGCCAGGGGCGGGGGTTAACACCGGGGAGCTGTTTTTT; CDR3 protein: CAQQPGAGVNTGELFF
J gene: TRBJ1-5; clone size: few; D gene: TRBD1; V gene: TRBV7-9; CDR3 DNA: TGTGCCAGCAGCTCGGACAGGGACGTTCAGCCCCAGCATTTT; CDR3 protein: CASSSDRDVQPQHF
J gene: TRBJ2-2; clone size: few; D gene: TRBD1; V gene: TRBV19; CDR3 DNA: TGTGCCAGTAGTATAGGGCCGGGACAGGCTACCACCGGGGAGCTGTTTTTT; CDR3 protein: CASSIGPGQATTGELFF
J gene: TRBJ1-5; clone size: medium-sized; D gene: .; V gene: TRBV6-1; CDR3 DNA: TGTGCCAGCAGGTCGAGGGGGGCGCGGGAATACGGCAATCAGCCCCAGCATTTT; CDR3 protein: CASRSRGAREYGNQPQHF
J gene: TRBJ2-7; clone size: .; D gene: TRBD2; V gene: TRBV6-1; CDR3 DNA: TGTGCCAGCAGATTAAGGGAGGGTATAGAAGAGCAGTACTTC; CDR3 protein: CASRLREGIEEQYF
J gene: TRBJ2-5; clone size: few; D gene: .; V gene: TRBV5-1; CDR3 DNA: TGCGCCAGCAGCTTGAATTACGGTACCGGGGCAGAGACCCAGTACTTC; CDR3 protein: CASSLNYGTGAETQYF
J gene: TRBJ2-1; clone size: .; D gene: .; V gene: TRBV7-3; CDR3 DNA: TGTGCCAGCAGACGCAATCCGAGTGATGAGCAGTTCTTC; CDR3 protein: CASRRNPSDEQFF
J gene: TRBJ1-1; clone size: .; D gene: TRBD1; V gene: TRBV29-1; CDR3 DNA: TGCAGCGTTCAGACAGGGGGAACTGAAGCTTTCTTC; CDR3 protein: CSVQTGGTEAFF
J gene: TRBJ1-1; clone size: .; D gene: TRBD1; V gene: TRBV20-1; CDR3 DNA: TGCAGTGCGGGCACAGGGGGCCACTCTGAAGCTTTCTTT; CDR3 protein: CSAGTGGHSEAFF